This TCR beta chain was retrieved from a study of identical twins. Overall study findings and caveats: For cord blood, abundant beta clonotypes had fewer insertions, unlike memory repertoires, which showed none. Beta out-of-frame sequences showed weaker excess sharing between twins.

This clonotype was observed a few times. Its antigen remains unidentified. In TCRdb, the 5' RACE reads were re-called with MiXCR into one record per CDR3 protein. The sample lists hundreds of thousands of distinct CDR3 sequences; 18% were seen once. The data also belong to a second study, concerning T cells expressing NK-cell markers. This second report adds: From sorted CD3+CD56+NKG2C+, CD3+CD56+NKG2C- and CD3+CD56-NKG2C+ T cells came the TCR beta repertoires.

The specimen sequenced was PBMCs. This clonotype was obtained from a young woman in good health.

DNA of the CDR3: TGTGCCAGCAACAAGCGGGAGGGCCGAACCGGGGAGCTGTTTTTT. This translates into CASNKREGRTGELFF. The rearrangement links TRBV6-2 or TRBV6-3 to TRBJ2-2; 10 bases align to TRBD2. V lost 7 bases and J lost 5; bases outside the gene matches: 7. The CDR3 has 15 amino acids. Germline-derived CDR1 and CDR2 are MNHEY and SVGEGT.